This is a list of T cell receptor beta chains from one sample in a study of cytomegalovirus exposure and HLA in healthy donors. TCRdb's copy holds only in-frame clones and misses some; the assay was immunoSEQ multiplex PCR. The table lists more than 250,000 clones, about 85% of them singletons, with approximately 1% in the top ten. The sample comprised PBMCs. The origin of the receptors is a woman aged 30 to 39 in good health and CMV-seropositive. Both conserved end residues are part of each CDR3. The order of the fields is J gene, V gene, D gene, clone size, CDR3 protein, CDR3 DNA. D genes are given only for firm matches. The size field is filled for only some rows; it gives once, few, many or a size class.

J: TRBJ2-5; V: TRBV27; D: TRBD2; size: once; CDR3: CASSLREGETQYF; DNA: TGTGCCAGCAGTCTCCGGGAGGGGGAGACCCAGTACTTC
J: TRBJ1-1; V: TRBV6-1; D: -; size: -; CDR3: CASSERSSSTEAFF; DNA: TGTGCCAGCAGTGAGCGGTCCTCTTCCACTGAAGCTTTCTTT
J: TRBJ1-4; V: TRBV19; D: -; size: -; CDR3: CASSRALNEKLFF; DNA: TGTGCCAGTAGTAGGGCACTTAATGAAAAACTGTTTTTT
J: TRBJ2-7; V: TRBV6-1; D: -; size: -; CDR3: CASSGGSWEQYF; DNA: TGTGCCAGCAGTGGTGGGTCTTGGGAGCAGTACTTC
J: TRBJ2-3; V: TRBV19; D: -; size: -; CDR3: CASRFADTQYF; DNA: TGTGCCAGTAGATTTGCCGATACGCAGTATTTT
J: TRBJ2-3; V: TRBV11-3; D: TRBD2; size: once; CDR3: CASSRRLAGSSDTQYF; DNA: TGTGCCAGCAGCCGCCGACTAGCGGGGAGCTCAGATACGCAGTATTTT
J: TRBJ2-3; V: TRBV7-2; D: -; size: -; CDR3: CASSLDRAADTQYF; DNA: TGTGCCAGCAGCTTAGACAGGGCAGCAGATACGCAGTATTTT
J: TRBJ2-5; V: TRBV11-2; D: TRBD2; size: -; CDR3: CASSLRGVETQYF; DNA: TGTGCCAGCAGCTTACGGGGGGTTGAGACCCAGTACTTC
J: TRBJ2-7; V: TRBV6-6; D: -; size: -; CDR3: CASSSHSYEQYF; DNA: TGTGCCAGCAGTTCCCACAGCTACGAGCAGTACTTC
J: TRBJ2-1; V: TRBV7-9; D: TRBD1; size: -; CDR3: CASSSLQGASYNEQFF; DNA: TGTGCCAGCAGCTCCCTACAGGGGGCTTCCTACAATGAGCAGTTCTTC
J: TRBJ1-2; V: TRBV7-8; D: -; size: -; CDR3: CASSLGGLIYGYTF; DNA: TGTGCCAGCAGCTTAGGAGGGCTAATCTATGGCTACACCTTC
J: TRBJ1-2; V: TRBV4-2; D: -; size: -; CDR3: CASSQEHQAVNYGYTF; DNA: TGTGCCAGCAGCCAAGAACATCAGGCTGTTAACTATGGCTACACCTTC
J: TRBJ2-1; V: TRBV11-2; D: TRBD2; size: -; CDR3: CASSPYTGTSNEQFF; DNA: TGTGCCAGCAGCCCGTATACCGGGACTAGTAATGAGCAGTTCTTC
J: TRBJ2-5; V: TRBV29-1; D: TRBD1; size: -; CDR3: CSVEFGTGGETQYF; DNA: TGCAGCGTTGAATTCGGGACAGGGGGAGAGACCCAGTACTTC
J: TRBJ1-4; V: TRBV5-5; D: -; size: -; CDR3: CASSSPEVSEKLFF; DNA: TGTGCCAGCAGCTCCCCCGAAGTTAGTGAAAAACTGTTTTTT